These T cell receptor beta chains were read from a single sample in a study of blood T cell repertoires in COVID-19. Profiled with immunoSEQ multiplex PCR; TCRdb holds only in-frame clones, not every one. The repertoire has a few hundred thousand clones, around 87% of them found once; the top ten carry less than 3%. Sequences were obtained from peripheral blood. All receptors come from a woman in her fifties or sixties with acute or convalescent COVID-19. Each CDR3 is given with its conserved first and last residue.

J | V | length | CDR3
TRBJ2-2 | TRBV29-1 | 14 | CSVVHPQGHGELFF
TRBJ1-2 | TRBV28 | 14 | CASRKPTENYGYTF
TRBJ2-2 | TRBV7-6 | 14 | CASSSNSYTGELFF
TRBJ1-4 | TRBV3-1/TRBV3-2 | 15 | CASSQVWTGAEKLFF
TRBJ2-1 | TRBV7-9 | 15 | CASSLLYSIYNEQFF
TRBJ2-1 | TRBV4-3 | 16 | CASSQSSGRSYNEQFF
TRBJ2-7 | TRBV29-1 | 15 | CSVEVRLAGRYEQYF
TRBJ2-5 | TRBV29-1 | 12 | CSVDRVLETQYF
TRBJ1-5 | TRBV30 | 13 | CAWRPDQGEPQHF
TRBJ2-4 | TRBV2 | 13 | CASSGTGSSIQYF
TRBJ1-5 | TRBV2 | 15 | CASRPDRGGSQPQHF
TRBJ2-1 | TRBV5-1 | 13 | CASSLASLYEQFF
TRBJ1-2 | TRBV2 | 12 | CADSTGGKGYTF
TRBJ1-5 | TRBV2 | 15 | CASSWTGYGNQPQHF
TRBJ2-6 | TRBV25-1 | 14 | CASSEESGANVLTF
TRBJ1-2 | TRBV14 | 15 | CASSQGAPGWPGYTF
TRBJ2-1 | TRBV14 | 12 | CASSQYYNEQFF
TRBJ2-7 | TRBV29-1 | 16 | CSVEGAAGRTPYEQYF